Shown below are 20 T cell receptor beta chains from a single sample sequenced in a study of T cell repertoires and Cas9 in healthy adults. Measured with immunoSEQ multiplex PCR; TCRdb has only the in-frame clones, and not every one. The sample has fewer than 25,000 clones, about 90% seen once; the top ten hold about 1.6%. Sequencing used CD4+ effector T cells (CD127+, CD25-, CD137-, CD154-) from PBMCs; culture status not recorded. All receptors come from a human donor in good health.

The rearrangement links TRBV9 to TRBJ1-6, with unresolved D. CDR1 SGDLS and CDR2 YYNGEE come from the germline V gene. Trimming cost V 0 bases and J 1 base, with 2 bases left between them. The CDR3 covers 14 residues. The CDR3 is CASSVESYNSPLHF. The CDR3, as DNA: TGTGCCAGCAGCGTAGAGTCCTATAATTCACCCCTCCACTTT. The full variable domain, rest sourced from reference TRBV9 and TRBJ1-6, is DSGVTQTPKHLITATGQRVTLRCSPRSGDLSVYWYQQSLDQGLQFLIQYYNGEERAKGNILERFSAQQFPDLHSELNLSSLELGDSALYFCASSVESYNSPLHFGNGTRLTVT.

With respect to this clone: The CDR3 carries no conserved terminal phenylalanine or tryptophan, so it likely arises from a read error. The rearrangement uses TRBV6-6 and TRBJ1-5; D is uncertain. Germline CDR1 is MNHNY and CDR2 is SVGAGI (reference sequence). The CDR3 extends over 16 amino acids. CDR3 in amino acids: CAGSPGQRGPDQPQHL. DNA for the CDR3: TGTGCCGGCAGCCCAGGTCAACGAGGGCCGGATCAGCCCCAGCATCTT.

The rearrangement joins TRBV7-2 to TRBJ2-1, with 9 bases matching TRBD2. Germline CDR1 reads SGHTA; CDR2 reads FQGNSA. The CDR3 sequence is 15 residues long. Trimming took 0 bases from V and 7 from J; bases not matched to a gene: 4. This CDR3 is CASSLALAGRNEQFF. CDR3 sequence (DNA): TGTGCCAGCAGCTTAGCCCTAGCGGGGAGAAATGAGCAGTTCTTC.

In this sample, this clone turned up once. CDR3 region: CASSRDSPNYGYTF. The DNA for the CDR3 is TGTGCCAGCAGCCGAGATAGCCCTAACTATGGCTACACCTTC. The V call is TRBV6-1, the J call TRBJ1-2, with no clear D. Trimming shortened V by 6 bases and J by 0 bases, and 11 bases separated the two germline ends. Per germline, CDR1 MNHNS and CDR2 SASEGT. The CDR3 has 14 residues.

The V call is TRBV4-1, the J call TRBJ1-2; tentatively, D is TRBD1 (5 bases). In germline, CDR1 is MGHRA, CDR2 YSYEKL. V lost 1 base and J lost 5, with 11 bases in between. This CDR3 has 14 amino acids. CDR3 residues: CASSQATGDYGYTF. The CDR3 nucleotides read TGCGCCAGCAGCCAAGCTACGGGGGATTATGGCTACACCTTC.

This chain joins TRBV20-1 and TRBJ1-2; D is unresolved. V lost 6 bases to trimming and J lost 5 bases, with 10 bases between them. CDR3 length: 11 residues. CDR1 DFQATT and CDR2 SNEGSKA come from the germline V gene (reference sequence). The CDR3 nucleotides read TGCAGTGCCCCGAGGGATTATGGCTACACCTTC. This codes for CSAPRDYGYTF.

DNA of the CDR3: TGTGCCAGCAGCCCGACCTACCTCTCTGGAAACACCATATATTTT. This gives the protein CASSPTYLSGNTIYF. This chain joins TRBV11-2 and TRBJ1-3; D unclear. Germline V gene data show CDR1 as SGHAT and CDR2 as FQNNGV. Between the trimmed V and J ends, which lost 5 bases and 0 bases, there was a span of 11 bases. The CDR3 sequence is 15 residues long.

This sequence joins TRBV10-3 and TRBJ1-2; D gene ambiguous. This CDR3 has 14 residues. Germline CDR1 reads ENHRY; CDR2 reads SYGVKD. V was pared by 8 bases and J by 5 bases, with 18 bases between. CDR3 amino acids: CAIGNAPAKYGYTF. The CDR3 DNA reads as TGTGCCATCGGTAATGCCCCCGCAAAGTATGGCTACACCTTC.

The chain has TRBV15 and TRBJ1-1; 8 positions agree with TRBD1. V lost 0 bases and J lost 5; bases outside the gene matches: 5. Germline CDR1 reads LNHNV; CDR2 reads YYDKDF (reference sequence). The CDR3 spans 15 residues. The CDR3 is CATSRDLRGQTEAFF. The CDR3 coding sequence is TGTGCCACCAGCAGAGATCTCAGGGGGCAAACTGAAGCTTTCTTT.

The genes are TRBV25-1 and TRBJ2-7; 8 bases are a match to TRBD1. The germline gives CDR1 MGHDK, CDR2 SYGVNS. This CDR3 spans 14 amino acids. The junction had 4 bases not matched to a gene; V was cut back by 4 bases and J by 2 bases. CDR3 nucleotides: TGTGCCAGCAGTGCCGACAGGGGCCCCTACGAGCAGTACTTC. This encodes CASSADRGPYEQYF.

This sequence joins TRBV23-1 and TRBJ2-1; D could derive from TRBD1 or TRBD2 (5 bases each). TRBV23-1 is treated as an ORF (open reading frame) with a function not yet certain. The CDR3 is made up of 18 amino acids. Trimming cost V 4 bases and J 6 bases, with 25 bases left between them. Written as DNA, the CDR3 is TGCGCCAGCAGTCTAGGGAACCCTCGGGATGAAAGGGGCAATGAGCAGTTCTTC. Residues: CASSLGNPRDERGNEQFF.

This chain joins TRBV30 and TRBJ2-2; D uncertain. The CDR3 is 15 residues long. Germline V gene sequence: CDR1 GTSNPN, CDR2 SVGIG (reference sequence). The V end lost 2 bases, the J end lost 4 bases, and 14 bases lay between the germline ends. This CDR3 is CAWSKLRITTGELFF. The CDR3, as DNA: TGTGCCTGGAGTAAGTTAAGGATTACCACCGGGGAGCTGTTTTTT.

The V call is TRBV6-5, the J call TRBJ1-3; D not resolved. The CDR3 consists of 14 residues. Germline CDR1 reads MNHEY; CDR2 reads SVGAGI. Trimming pared 2 bases from V and 0 bases from J, leaving 5 bases between. The DNA of the CDR3 is TGTGCCAGCAGTTACGGTAGCTCTGGAAACACCATATATTTT. This gives the protein CASSYGSSGNTIYF.

The chain uses TRBV7-2 and TRBJ2-5, with D perhaps matching TRBD1 (5 bases). V was shortened by 1 base and J by 6 bases, with 12 bases between the two germline ends. The CDR3 spans 14 residues. Germline lookup yields CDR1 SGHTA and CDR2 FQGNSA. This CDR3 is CASSLVGAAQTQYF. The CDR3 DNA is TGTGCCAGCAGCTTAGTTGGGGCCGCGCAGACCCAGTACTTC.

CDR3 in DNA: TGTGCCAGCAGCGCCCGACAGAGCTACAGCTCCTACGAGCAGTACTTC. Translation gives CASSARQSYSSYEQYF. This rearrangement joins TRBV13 to TRBJ2-7, with a possible D match to TRBD1 (5 bases). Germline CDR1 PRHDT, CDR2 FYEKMQ (reference sequence). This CDR3 is 16 amino acids long. Trimming shortened V by 5 bases and J by 0 bases, and 17 bases separated the two germline ends.

J is TRBJ2-2 and V is TRBV7-9, with 7 nucleotides matching TRBD2. The V gene's germline CDR1 is SEHNR and CDR2 FQNEAQ (reference sequence). Germline trimming cut 8 bases from V and 0 bases from J; bases unmatched to any gene: 3. The CDR3 spans 14 residues. The CDR3 protein is CASRLASNTGELFF. The DNA of the CDR3 is TGTGCCAGCCGACTAGCATCGAACACCGGGGAGCTGTTTTTT. Filled out from reference TRBV7-9 and TRBJ2-2, the complete variable domain reads DTGVSQNPRHKITKRGQNVTFRCDPISEHNRLYWYRQTLGQGPEFLTYFQNEAQLEKSRLLSDRFSAERPKGSFSTLEIQRTEQGDSAMYLCASRLASNTGELFFGEGSRLTVL.

The chain is built from TRBV10-3 and TRBJ2-3; TRBD1 matches 7 bases. Germline trimming cut 3 bases from V and 0 bases from J; bases unmatched to any gene: 3. The length of the CDR3 is 15 residues. CDR1 is ENHRY and CDR2 is SYGVKD in the germline V gene. CDR3 amino acids: CAISEGQASTDTQYF. The CDR3, as DNA: TGTGCCATCAGTGAAGGACAGGCTAGCACAGATACGCAGTATTTT.

The chain has TRBV2 and TRBJ1-1; D is undetermined. The CDR3 has 14 amino acids. Trimming cost V 6 bases and J 8 bases, with 19 bases left between them. Germline values: CDR1 SNHLY, CDR2 FYNNEI. The CDR3 region is CASRGLWREREAFF. As DNA, the CDR3 is TGTGCCAGCAGGGGGTTGTGGAGGGAAAGGGAAGCTTTCTTT.

The V gene is TRBV5-1, the J gene TRBJ2-7; maybe TRBD2 (5 bases). Looked up from germline, CDR1 is SGHRS and CDR2 is YFSETQ. Trimming cost V 9 bases and J 0 bases, with 16 bases left between them. The CDR3 totals 14 residues. CDR3 nucleotides: TGCGCCACCGCACGGACTCAGAGCTCCTACGAGCAGTACTTC. This sequence encodes CATARTQSSYEQYF.

The V call is TRBV28, the J call TRBJ2-5, with a weak D call TRBD2 (6 bases). The tail of the sequence fits TRBJ2-7 better, so the J call may be wrong. The CDR3 has 16 amino acids. The V gene's germline CDR1 is MDHEN and CDR2 SYDVKM. DNA of the CDR3: TGTGCCAGCAGCCCCGAGGGCGGGGTGTTCTCCTACGAGCAGTACTTC. Its translation is CASSPEGGVFSYEQYF.